These 21 T cell receptor beta chains came from one sample sequenced in a study of CD8 T cells in ankylosing spondylitis. Study-level findings and limits: One TCR beta motif, made up of roughly eight highly homologous variants, appeared characteristic of ankylosing spondylitis blood.

Each CDR3 protein is one row after TCRdb ran MiXCR on the 5' RACE reads. The repertoire includes 470,000 or so distinct CDR3 sequences, 25% to 30% of them detected once, and about 0.92% sits in the top ten. These receptors are not linked to any known antigen. Sequencing was done on a sample of blood, either unsorted or a sorted T cell fraction (not recorded which). The origin of the receptors is a male donor with ankylosing spondylitis.

This clonotype was found a few times. V gene TRBV5-1 combines with J gene TRBJ2-1; TRBD2 aligns across 8 bases. CDR3 length: 12 residues. Germline V gene lookup returns CDR1 SGHRS and CDR2 YFSETQ. V gave up 9 bases and J gave up 6 bases; unmatched junction bases: 5. The CDR3 sequence is CATRAGVNEQFF. For the CDR3, the DNA is TGCGCCACCCGAGCGGGGGTCAATGAGCAGTTCTTC.

This clonotype was recorded many times. This chain uses TRBV7-8 with TRBJ2-3, with TRBD2 matching over 13 bases. The V and J ends lost 5 bases and 0 bases, in that order; junction bases with no gene match: 8. Germline CDR1 is SGHVS and CDR2 is FQNEAQ. The CDR3 spans 18 residues. The CDR3 protein is CASSIRLAGGVSTDTQYF. The CDR3 DNA reads TGTGCCAGCAGCATAAGACTAGCGGGAGGAGTCAGCACAGATACGCAGTATTTT.

The J gene is TRBJ1-1, the V gene TRBV7-2; 10 bases line up with TRBD1. The germline V gene encodes CDR1 SGHTA and CDR2 FQGNSA. The CDR3 covers 15 residues. Trimming took 5 bases from V and 3 from J; bases not matched to a gene: 6. The chain's CDR3 is CASSTRTGGDTEAFF. In DNA form, the CDR3 reads TGTGCCAGCAGCACACGGACAGGGGGTGACACTGAAGCTTTCTTT.

The rearrangement links TRBV5-1 to TRBJ2-2; the match to TRBD2 covers 8 bases. This CDR3 contains 13 residues. Germline V gives CDR1 SGHRS, CDR2 YFSETQ. The V segment lost 3 bases and the J segment 7 bases; nucleotides outside the gene matches: 2. Here the CDR3 reads CASSWGLVGELFF. CDR3 bases: TGCGCCAGCAGCTGGGGACTAGTCGGGGAGCTGTTTTTT.

In this sample, this clonotype turned up a few times. J is TRBJ1-3 and V is TRBV5-5; D is ambiguous. Germline lookup yields CDR1 SGHKS and CDR2 YYEKEE (reference sequence). The CDR3 consists of 17 residues. Trimming cost V 1 base and J 3 bases, with 17 bases left between them. The CDR3 DNA follows: TGTGCCAGCAGCTTGAATGGTATAGACCGGCTTGGAAACACCATATATTTT. Its translation: CASSLNGIDRLGNTIYF.

V usage is TRBV20-1 and J usage is TRBJ2-3, with TRBD2 as a possible D gene (6 bases). There are 12 residues in the CDR3. The V and J ends lost 7 bases and 1 base respectively, with 9 bases between them. The germline CDR1 and CDR2 sequences are DFQATT and SNEGSKA (reference sequence). In nucleotides, the CDR3 is TGCAGTGGGGAGGATGGCACAGATACGCAGTATTTT. It translates to CSGEDGTDTQYF.

The rearrangement uses TRBV11-3 and TRBJ2-7; TRBD2 might be the D (6 bases). Germline loops: CDR1 SGHNT, CDR2 YENEEA. CDR3 length: 15 amino acids. V dropped 1 base and J dropped 0 bases, with 10 bases sitting between them. The CDR3 sequence: CASSLGGGTSYEQYF. The CDR3 DNA reads as TGTGCCAGCAGCTTAGGAGGCGGGACCTCCTACGAGCAGTACTTC.

The chain joins TRBV5-1 to TRBJ2-7, with D maybe TRBD1 (6 bases). The germline V gene encodes CDR1 SGHRS and CDR2 YFSETQ. The CDR3 consists of 15 residues. V lost 3 bases and J 0 bases, leaving 13 bases between the germline ends. CDR3 nucleotides: TGCGCCAGCAGCTCGACCCGGGACAACTCCTACGAGCAGTACGTC. It yields the protein CASSSTRDNSYEQYV.

This chain uses TRBV12-3 or TRBV12-4 with TRBJ1-1; D not certain. This CDR3 spans 12 amino acids. The V end lost 5 bases, the J end lost 0 bases, and 4 bases lay between the germline ends. The CDR3: CASSRMNTEAFF. CDR3 DNA sequence: TGTGCCAGCAGTCGTATGAACACTGAAGCTTTCTTT.

There are a few counts of this clonotype. The chain recombines TRBV20-1 with TRBJ1-4; D is perhaps TRBD1 (5 bases). Germline V gives CDR1 DFQATT, CDR2 SNEGSKA (reference sequence). The CDR3 consists of 15 residues. V gave up 4 bases and J gave up 3 bases, with 15 bases separating them. CDR3 sequence: CSATGGHSSNEKLFF. Written as DNA, the CDR3 is TGCAGTGCTACCGGGGGTCACAGTTCTAATGAAAAACTGTTTTTT.

CDR3 residues: CASSPLSGGSQPQHF. The DNA for the CDR3 is TGTGCCAGCAGTCCTCTGTCTGGGGGGAGTCAGCCCCAGCATTTT. The rearrangement links TRBV12-3 or TRBV12-4 to TRBJ1-5; D is perhaps TRBD1 (5 bases). CDR3 length: 15 amino acids. Trimming removed 5 bases from V and 6 bases from J, with 17 bases in between.

This chain joins TRBV20-1 and TRBJ2-3; TRBD1 is a possible D gene (6 bases). V lost 8 bases to trimming and J lost 6 bases, with 12 bases between them. Looked up from germline, CDR1 is DFQATT and CDR2 is SNEGSKA (reference sequence). The CDR3 runs 11 residues. This chain's CDR3 is CSPGQSDTQYF. CDR3 DNA: TGCAGTCCCGGACAGTCCGATACGCAGTATTTT.

This clonotype was counted between two and nine times. This rearrangement joins TRBV9 to TRBJ2-3, with D uncertain. The CDR3 extends over 14 amino acids. Trimming left V 0 bases short and J 2 bases short, with 7 bases between. CDR1 is SGDLS, CDR2 YYNGEE, per germline. The CDR3 is CASSVDAFTDTQYF. Written as DNA, the CDR3 is TGTGCCAGCAGCGTAGATGCGTTCACAGATACGCAGTATTTT.

The V gene is TRBV2, the J gene TRBJ2-5, with 10 positions matching TRBD2. Germline V gene lookup returns CDR1 SNHLY and CDR2 FYNNEI. CDR3 length equals 13 residues. J was trimmed by 7 bases and V by 8 bases; bases with no gene match: 7. CDR3 amino acids: CASQREGQSTQYF. DNA of the CDR3: TGTGCCAGCCAGCGGGAGGGCCAATCGACCCAGTACTTC.

J is TRBJ2-1 and V is TRBV5-1; 14 positions match TRBD2. CDR1 is SGHRS, CDR2 YFSETQ, per germline. Trimming removed 4 bases from V and 6 bases from J; junction bases left unmatched: 9. The CDR3 runs to 17 residues. CDR3 sequence: CASSLGTSGSYSNEQFF. In nucleotides, the CDR3 is TGCGCCAGCAGCCTTGGGACTAGCGGGAGTTATAGCAATGAGCAGTTCTTC.

The table lists this clonotype with a few counts. The V call is TRBV5-6, the J call TRBJ2-5; TRBD2 agrees at 10 bases. The length of the CDR3 is 15 residues. In germline, CDR1 is SGHDT, CDR2 YYEEEE. The trim removed 2 bases at V and 5 bases at J, leaving 6 bases unmatched. The CDR3 DNA reads as TGTGCCAGCAGCTTCCTAGCGGGAGTCCCGGAGACCCAGTACTTC. Translation gives CASSFLAGVPETQYF.

J is TRBJ1-3 and V is TRBV6-1; 8 bases line up with TRBD1. This CDR3 spans 15 amino acids. In germline, CDR1 is MNHNS, CDR2 SASEGT. V was pared by 7 bases and J by 0 bases, with 5 bases of the junction left unmatched. The CDR3 reads CASTTGGASGNTIYF. In DNA, the CDR3 is TGTGCCAGCACCACAGGGGGTGCCTCTGGAAACACCATATATTTT.

This clonotype has only a few counts. The chain carries TRBV6-2 or TRBV6-3 and TRBJ2-2; unclear D gene. The CDR3 has 17 amino acids. V was shortened by 2 bases and J by 1 base, with 14 bases between the two germline ends. Germline V gives CDR1 MNHEY, CDR2 SVGEGT. As DNA, the CDR3 is TGTGCCAGCAGTTACCGAGTAATCCAGGTGAACACCGGGGAGCTGTTTTTT. Amino acid sequence: CASSYRVIQVNTGELFF.

This clonotype was detected ten times or more. This rearrangement joins TRBV7-2 to TRBJ1-1, with unresolved D. V shed 2 bases and J shed 1 base, with 5 bases lying between them. Germline V lookup: CDR1 SGHTA, CDR2 FQGNSA. This CDR3 contains 13 residues. The CDR3 reads CASSLWGNTEAFF. CDR3 coding DNA: TGTGCCAGCAGCTTATGGGGGAACACTGAAGCTTTCTTT.

The chain employs TRBV20-1 and TRBJ1-2; D gene ambiguous. The germline V gene encodes CDR1 DFQATT and CDR2 SNEGSKA (reference sequence). CDR3 size: 13 residues. V was pared by 2 bases and J by 8 bases, with 15 bases between. In nucleotides, the CDR3 is TGCAGTGCTAGACAGATAGGGAGAGGCGGCTACACCTTC. This codes for CSARQIGRGGYTF.

The chain has TRBV30 and TRBJ1-2; TRBD1 matches at 10 bases. The germline CDR1 and CDR2 sequences are GTSNPN and SVGIG (reference sequence). The ends lost 4 bases at V and 4 bases at J; junction bases unmatched: 12. The CDR3 consists of 16 residues. DNA of the CDR3: TGTGCCTGGAAACCCCTATCCGGGACAGGGGTCTATGGCTACACCTTC. Its translation is CAWKPLSGTGVYGYTF.